This TCR beta chain appears in the sequencing data of a study of T cells in severe cutaneous drug reactions. On the study more broadly: Patients were recruited from Taiwan, Thailand and Europe between the early 2010s and the late 2010s. Patients in acute or recovery stage gave blister fluids/cells and PBMC.

Bulk and single-cell libraries used iRepertoire multiplex PCR with TCR subtype-specific primers. TCRdb reprocessed the multiplex PCR reads, keeping one entry per CDR3 protein, no DNA. The sample has more than 20,000 distinct CDR3 sequences. The patients sequenced had a carbamazepine-induced Stevens-Johnson syndrome or toxic epidermal necrolysis reaction. The germline CDR1 and CDR2 sequences are SEHNR and FQNEAQ (reference sequence). The CDR3 sequence is 12 residues long. The receptor was isolated from a human donor with toxic epidermal necrolysis, a severe cutaneous drug reaction. The chain combines TRBV7-9 with TRBJ2-7. The sample comprised PBMCs. CDR3 sequence reads: CASTAGSYEQYF.